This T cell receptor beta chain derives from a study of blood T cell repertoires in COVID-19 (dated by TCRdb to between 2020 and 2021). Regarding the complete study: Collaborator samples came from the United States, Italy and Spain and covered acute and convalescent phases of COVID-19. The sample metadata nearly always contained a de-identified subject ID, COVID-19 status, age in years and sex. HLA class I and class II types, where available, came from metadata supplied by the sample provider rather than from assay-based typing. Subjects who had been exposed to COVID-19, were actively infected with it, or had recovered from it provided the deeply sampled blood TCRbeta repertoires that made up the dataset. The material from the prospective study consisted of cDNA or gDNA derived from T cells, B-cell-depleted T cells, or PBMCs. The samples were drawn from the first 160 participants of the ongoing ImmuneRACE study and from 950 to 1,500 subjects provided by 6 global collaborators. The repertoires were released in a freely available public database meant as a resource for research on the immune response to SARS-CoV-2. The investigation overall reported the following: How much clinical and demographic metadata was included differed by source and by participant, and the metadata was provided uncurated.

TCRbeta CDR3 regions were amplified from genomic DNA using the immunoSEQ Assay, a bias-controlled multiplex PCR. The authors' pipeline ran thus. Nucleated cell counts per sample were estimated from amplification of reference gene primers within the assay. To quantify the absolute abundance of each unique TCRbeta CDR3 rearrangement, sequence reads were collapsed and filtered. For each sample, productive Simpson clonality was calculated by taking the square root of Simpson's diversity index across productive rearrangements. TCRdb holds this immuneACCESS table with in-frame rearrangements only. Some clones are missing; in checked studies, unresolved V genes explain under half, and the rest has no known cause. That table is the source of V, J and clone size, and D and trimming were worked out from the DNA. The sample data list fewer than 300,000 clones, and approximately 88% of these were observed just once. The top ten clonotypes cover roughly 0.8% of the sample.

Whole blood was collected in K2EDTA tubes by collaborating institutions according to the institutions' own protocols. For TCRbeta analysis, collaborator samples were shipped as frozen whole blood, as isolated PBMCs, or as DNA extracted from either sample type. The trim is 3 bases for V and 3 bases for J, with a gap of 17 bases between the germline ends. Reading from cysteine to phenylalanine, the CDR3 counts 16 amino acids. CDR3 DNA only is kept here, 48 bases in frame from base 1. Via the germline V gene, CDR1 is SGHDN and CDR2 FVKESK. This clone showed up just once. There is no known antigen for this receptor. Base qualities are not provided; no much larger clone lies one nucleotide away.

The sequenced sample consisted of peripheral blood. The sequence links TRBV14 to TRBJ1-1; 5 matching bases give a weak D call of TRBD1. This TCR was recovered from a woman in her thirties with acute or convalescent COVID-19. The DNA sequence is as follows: TGTGCCAGCAGCCAGGACCCAGGGTCTTTTCACACTGAAGCTTTCTTT. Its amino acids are CASSQDPGSFHTEAFF. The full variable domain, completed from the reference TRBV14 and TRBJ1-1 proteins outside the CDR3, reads EAGVTQFPSHSVIEKGQTVTLRCDPISGHDNLYWYRRVMGKEIKFLLHFVKESKQDESGMPNNRFLAERTGGTYSTLKVQPAELEDSGVYFCASSQDPGSFHTEAFFGQGTRLTVV.